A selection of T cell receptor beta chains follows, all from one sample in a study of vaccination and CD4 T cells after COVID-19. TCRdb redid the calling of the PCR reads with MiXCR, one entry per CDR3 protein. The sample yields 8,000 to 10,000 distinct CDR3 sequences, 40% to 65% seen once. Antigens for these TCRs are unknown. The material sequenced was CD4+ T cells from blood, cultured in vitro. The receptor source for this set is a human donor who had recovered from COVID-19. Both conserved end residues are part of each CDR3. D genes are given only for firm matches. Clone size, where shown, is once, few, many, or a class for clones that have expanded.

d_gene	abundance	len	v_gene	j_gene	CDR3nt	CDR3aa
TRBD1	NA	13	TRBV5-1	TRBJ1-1	TGCGCCAGCAGAACCAACAGGGGCCTCGAAGCTTTCTTT	CASRTNRGLEAFF
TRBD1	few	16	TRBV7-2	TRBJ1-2	TGTGCCAGCAGCCCCCGGACAGGGCTTTTGGACTATGGCTACACCTTC	CASSPRTGLLDYGYTF
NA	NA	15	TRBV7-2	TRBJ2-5	TGTGCCAGCAGCCTCACCGGGACTGCACAAGAGACCCAGTACTTC	CASSLTGTAQETQYF
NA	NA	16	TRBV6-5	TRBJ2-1	TGTGCCAGCAGTTACGTGAGTCTCCTCCTGGACAATGAGCAGTTCTTC	CASSYVSLLLDNEQFF
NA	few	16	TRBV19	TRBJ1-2	TGTGCCAGTAGGAGATTTGGGCAGTCCTCTTACTATGGCTACACCTTC	CASRRFGQSSYYGYTF
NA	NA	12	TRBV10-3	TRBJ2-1	TGTGCCATCAGTGGGGTGAGCGATGAGCAGTTCTTC	CAISGVSDEQFF
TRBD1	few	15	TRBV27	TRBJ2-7	TGTGCCAGCAGTCCTCGGGACAGGGTCCTCTACGAGCAGTACTTC	CASSPRDRVLYEQYF
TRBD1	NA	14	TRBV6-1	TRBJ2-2	TGTGCCAGCACTAGAGGGGGCAACACCGGGGAGCTGTTTTTT	CASTRGGNTGELFF
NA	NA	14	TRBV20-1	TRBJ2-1	TGCAGTGCTAGCTCGCAAAACTCCTACAATGAGCAGTTCTTC	CSASSQNSYNEQFF
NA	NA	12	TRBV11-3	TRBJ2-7	TGTGCCAGCAGCTTCGGGGAATCCGAGCAGTACTTC	CASSFGESEQYF
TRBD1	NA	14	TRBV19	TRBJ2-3	TGTGCCAGTAGTCCTGGACAGGGCCCAGATACGCAGTATTTT	CASSPGQGPDTQYF
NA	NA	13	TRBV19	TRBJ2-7	TGTGCCAGTAGGAGGGACAATTTCGACGAGCAGTACTTC	CASRRDNFDEQYF
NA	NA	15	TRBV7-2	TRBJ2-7	TGTGCCAGCAGCTTAGAGGGGATCCCAACCTACGAGCAGTACTTC	CASSLEGIPTYEQYF
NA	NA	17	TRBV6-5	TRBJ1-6	TGTGCCAGCAGTTACTCGCTCAGGGGCCGGGGAAATTCACCCCTCCACTTT	CASSYSLRGRGNSPLHF
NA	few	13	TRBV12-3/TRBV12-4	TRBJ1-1	TGTGCCAGCAGTCTTCCGGGACCGGCGGAAGCTTTCTTT	CASSLPGPAEAFF
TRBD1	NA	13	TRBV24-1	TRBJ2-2	TGTGCCGCCAGGGACAGGGTTACCGGGGAGCTGTTTTTT	CAARDRVTGELFF
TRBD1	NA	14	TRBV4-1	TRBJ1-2	TGCGCCAGCAGCCAAGGGACAGGGAACTATGGCTACACCTTC	CASSQGTGNYGYTF
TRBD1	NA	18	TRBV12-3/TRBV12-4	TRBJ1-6	TGTGCCAGCAGCCGTACCGGACAGGGGAGCTCCTATAATTCACCCCTCCACTTT	CASSRTGQGSSYNSPLHF
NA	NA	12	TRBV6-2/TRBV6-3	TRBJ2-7	TGTGCCAGCAGTCAGACCCCCTACGAGCAGTACTTC	CASSQTPYEQYF
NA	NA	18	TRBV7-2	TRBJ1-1	TGTGCCAGCAGCTTAGATCCCCCTTCTAACAGGCCAAACACTGAAGCTTTCTTT	CASSLDPPSNRPNTEAFF
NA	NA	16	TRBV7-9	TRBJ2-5	TGTGCCAGCAGCCTCCCCGACGGAGAAGGACAAGAGACCCAGTACTTC	CASSLPDGEGQETQYF
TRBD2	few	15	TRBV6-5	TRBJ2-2	TGTGCCAGCAGTTTGGGACTAGCGGGGGCCGGGGAGCTGTTTTTT	CASSLGLAGAGELFF
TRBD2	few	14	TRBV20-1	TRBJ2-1	TGCAGTGCTTCCCAACTAGCGGGGTACAATGAGCAGTTCTTC	CSASQLAGYNEQFF